The 12 T cell receptor beta chains listed next were all sequenced from one sample in a study of shared clonotypes between healthy human individuals. Naive CD8 isolation took CD45RO-negative cells positively selected for CCR7 and excluded terminally differentiated effector memory CD45RA+ cells. Some clones are missing from TCRdb's copy, which holds only in-frame ones; the method was immunoSEQ multiplex PCR. This table holds approximately 740,000 clones, around 92% found once. The sample comprised naive CD8+ T cells sorted from blood. The receptors shown here come from a man in his thirties or forties in good health.

V gene TRBV7-8 combines with J gene TRBJ1-2; D gene ambiguous. The germline gives CDR1 SGHVS, CDR2 FQNEAQ. V lost 5 bases to trimming and J lost 4 bases, with 20 bases between them. CDR3 length: 16 amino acids. This CDR3 is CASSQRVTRKTYGYTF. The CDR3 region has the DNA TGTGCCAGCAGCCAACGAGTTACCCGAAAGACCTATGGCTACACCTTC. The full variable domain, completed using reference TRBV7-8 and TRBJ1-2, is GAGVSQSPRYKVAKRGQDVALRCDPISGHVSLFWYQQALGQGPEFLTYFQNEAQLDKSGLPSDRFFAERPEGSVSTLKIQRTQQEDSAVYLCASSQRVTRKTYGYTFGSGTRLTVV.

This chain connects TRBV28 to TRBJ2-7, with D possibly TRBD1 on 6 matching bases. V gave up 3 bases and J gave up 1 base, with 22 bases separating them. This CDR3 is built from 18 residues. Germline CDR1 is MDHEN and CDR2 is SYDVKM. This CDR3 is CASSFVWRVGQGSYEQYF. The CDR3 nucleotides read TGTGCCAGCAGTTTCGTCTGGAGAGTGGGACAAGGGTCCTACGAGCAGTACTTC.

The rearrangement links TRBV7-9 to TRBJ1-1; the match to TRBD1 covers 11 bases. CDR3 length: 15 residues. V shed 5 bases, J shed 4 bases, and the junction held 6 bases outside the gene matches. Germline lookup yields CDR1 SEHNR and CDR2 FQNEAQ (reference sequence). The CDR3 here is CASSGTGGLFTEAFF. The CDR3 DNA is TGTGCCAGCAGCGGGACAGGGGGTTTATTCACTGAAGCTTTCTTT.

CDR3 sequence reads: CASSLGSASDYQETQYF. The CDR3 bases are TGTGCCAGCAGTTTAGGTTCGGCTAGCGACTACCAAGAGACCCAGTACTTC. The chain recombines TRBV28 with TRBJ2-5; D may be TRBD2 (6 bases). CDR3 length: 17 amino acids. V dropped 2 bases and J dropped 0 bases, with 16 bases sitting between them. In germline, CDR1 is MDHEN, CDR2 SYDVKM.

Details on this clone: This sequence may be a read error, since a much larger clone differs from it by one base. The chain combines TRBV7-7 with TRBJ2-4, with TRBD2 as a possible D gene (7 bases). V dropped 5 bases and J dropped 8 bases, with 16 bases sitting between them. The CDR3 is made up of 14 amino acids. The germline gives CDR1 SSHAT, CDR2 FNYEAQ (reference sequence). The CDR3 is CASSQGLGGDIQYF. Written as DNA, the CDR3 is TGTGCCAGCAGCCAGGGGCTGGGGGGGGACATTCAGTACTTC.

V gene TRBV7-3 combines with J gene TRBJ2-1; 9 bases align to TRBD2. Germline CDR1 and CDR2: SGHTA and FQGTGA. The CDR3 loop spans 15 amino acids. V lost 5 bases to trimming and J lost 8 bases; unmatched junction nucleotides: 10. The CDR3, as DNA: TGTGCCAGCAGCATACTGGGACTAGCCCGCGATGAGCAGTTCTTC. It translates to CASSILGLARDEQFF.

V is TRBV7-9 and J is TRBJ2-7; D is uncertain. Germline V gives CDR1 SEHNR, CDR2 FQNEAQ (reference sequence). This CDR3 is built from 14 residues. The ends were cut back, 6 bases at V and 7 bases at J, with 19 bases in the middle. CDR3 sequence (DNA): TGTGCCAGCAGTTCCAGTACTGGGGTCGGGGAGCAGTACTTC. Its translation is CASSSSTGVGEQYF.

The chain carries TRBV19 and TRBJ2-3; tentatively, D is TRBD2 (6 bases). The CDR3 spans 14 residues. Germline assignment: CDR1 LNHDA and CDR2 SQIVND (reference sequence). Trimming took 5 bases from V and 4 from J, leaving 13 bases between them. The CDR3 here is CASSSGLPADTQYF. The CDR3, as DNA: TGTGCCAGTAGTTCGGGACTTCCCGCAGATACGCAGTATTTT.

The chain uses TRBV2 and TRBJ1-2; D gene unclear. The CDR3 is made up of 14 amino acids. CDR1 is SNHLY, CDR2 FYNNEI, per germline. V shed 10 bases and J shed 4 bases, with 19 bases lying between them. The CDR3 protein is CATMGGKKGYGYTF. The CDR3 DNA reads as TGTGCCACCATGGGCGGAAAAAAGGGCTATGGCTACACCTTC.

The gene calls are TRBV29-1 and TRBJ2-3; 12 nucleotides agree with TRBD2. V was pared by 3 bases and J by 3 bases, with 4 bases of the junction left unmatched. Germline loops: CDR1 SQVTM, CDR2 ANQGSEA. CDR3 length: 15 amino acids. The CDR3 DNA sequence: TGCAGCGTTGAGACTAGCGGGAGTTGGACAGATACGCAGTATTTT. This gives the protein CSVETSGSWTDTQYF.

The count of this clone is one. The rearrangement joins TRBV18 to TRBJ1-2; a possible D gene is TRBD1 (5 bases). The germline CDR1 and CDR2 sequences are KGHSH and LQKENI. The V gene lost 3 bases and the J gene lost 8 bases, with 19 bases spanning the gap. The CDR3 length is 15 residues. CDR3 DNA: TGTGCCAGCTCACCTATGGGGACGGCCTTTGAGGGCTACACCTTC. Amino acid sequence: CASSPMGTAFEGYTF.

As to this clone: In the same sample, other DNA sequences code for this CDR3. This rearrangement joins TRBV28 to TRBJ2-7; D is unclear. V lost 7 bases, J lost 0 bases, and 10 bases lay in between. This CDR3 is 13 amino acids long. Germline CDR1 MDHEN, CDR2 SYDVKM. The CDR3 is CASTTPGSYEQYF. The DNA of the CDR3 is TGTGCCAGCACCACTCCGGGCTCCTACGAGCAGTACTTC.